This T cell receptor beta chain stems from a study of T cell repertoires in cytomegalovirus infection. Study summary: It was recently identified HLA-C-restricted and well-studied HLA-B-restricted CMV epitopes that the study used.

This CDR3 comprises 17 residues. Looked up from germline, CDR1 is SGHVT and CDR2 is SQSDAQ. J was trimmed by 0 bases and V by 3 bases; bases with no gene match: 5. TCRdb independently ran MiXCR on the reads; one entry per CDR3 protein. The sample lists over 95,000 distinct CDR3 sequences; 30% to 35% were seen once. Regarding this clonotype: Its antigen remains unknown.

This chain links TRBV7-4 with TRBJ2-6; TRBD1 matches at 7 bases. Sequenced here: CD8+ T cells from cultured PBMCs, sampled from culture after CMV antigen stimulation. The receptor was derived from a human donor in good health (CMV status not recorded). Some clones in this sample may be carry-over from other donors' samples. CDR3 nucleotides: TGTGCCAGCAGCTTTGGACAGGCCCGCTCTGGGGCCAACGTCCTGACTTTC. Its translation is CASSFGQARSGANVLTF.